These 20 T cell receptor beta chains were sequenced from one sample in a study of cytomegalovirus exposure and HLA in healthy donors. Using immunoSEQ multiplex PCR, the repertoire was profiled, and TCRdb retains in-frame clones only, with some absent. The table includes about 84,000 clones, under 95% detected once. Material: PBMCs. The receptors come from a man aged 25 to 40 in good health and CMV-seronegative.

This clone was detected once. V is TRBV5-4 and J is TRBJ1-2, with D tentatively TRBD1 (5 bases). Trimming removed 3 bases from V and 6 bases from J, with 18 bases in between. This CDR3 comprises 15 residues. Germline loops: CDR1 SGHNT, CDR2 YYREEE (reference sequence). The CDR3 DNA follows: TGTGCCAGCAGCTCCGTTAATGGGGGGATCCATGGCTACACCTTC. This sequence encodes CASSSVNGGIHGYTF.

The rearrangement joins TRBV5-1 to TRBJ2-2, with 8 nucleotides matching TRBD2. The trim removed 4 bases at V and 1 base at J, leaving 3 bases unmatched. CDR3 size: 15 residues. CDR1 is SGHRS and CDR2 is YFSETQ in the germline V gene. The CDR3, as DNA: TGCGCCAGCAGCCGGAGCGGGAGGAACACCGGGGAGCTGTTTTTT. Its translation is CASSRSGRNTGELFF. Looking up the rest from reference TRBV5-1 and TRBJ2-2 gives the full variable domain: KAGVTQTPRYLIKTRGQQVTLSCSPISGHRSVSWYQQTPGQGLQFLFEYFSETQRNKGNFPGRFSGRQFSNSRSEMNVSTLELGDSALYLCASSRSGRNTGELFFGEGSRLTVL.

The V call is TRBV27, the J call TRBJ2-2; 7 nucleotides agree with TRBD2. CDR1 and CDR2 (germline): MNHEY, SMNVEV (reference sequence). V dropped 7 bases and J dropped 0; count of bases not matched to a gene: 8. CDR3 size: 16 residues. The CDR3 nucleotides read TGTGCCAGCACCCTTTCTAGCGGTTCGAACACCGGGGAGCTGTTTTTT. This codes for CASTLSSGSNTGELFF.

V gene TRBV19 combines with J gene TRBJ1-1; TRBD1 matches at 7 bases. After removal of 7 bases from V and 4 bases from J, the junction contained 6 bases not matched to a gene. Germline values: CDR1 LNHDA, CDR2 SQIVND (reference sequence). This CDR3 comprises 13 residues. The CDR3 here is CASNSQGSTEAFF. The CDR3 DNA follows: TGTGCCAGTAACTCACAGGGGAGCACTGAAGCTTTCTTT. The entire variable domain, with the rest obtained from reference TRBV19 and TRBJ1-1, is as follows: DGGITQSPKYLFRKEGQNVTLSCEQNLNHDAMYWYRQDPGQGLRLIYYSQIVNDFQKGDIAEGYSVSREKKESFPLTVTSAQKNPTAFYLCASNSQGSTEAFFGQGTRLTVV.

The chain has TRBV6-5 and TRBJ1-5, with D possibly TRBD1 on 6 matching bases. The CDR3 length is 14 residues. Trimming removed 6 bases from V and 7 bases from J, with 16 bases in between. Germline values: CDR1 MNHEY, CDR2 SVGAGI. Here the CDR3 reads CASRSQGSGQPQHF. In DNA form, the CDR3 reads TGTGCCAGCAGATCACAGGGTTCAGGGCAGCCCCAGCATTTT.

This chain joins TRBV4-2 and TRBJ1-2; 11 bases are a match to TRBD1. The CDR3 is 15 residues long. Germline values: CDR1 LGHNA, CDR2 YNFKEQ. J gave up 12 bases and V 3 bases, and 12 bases lay outside the gene matches. The CDR3 reads CASSHESDRGRGHTF. DNA for the CDR3: TGTGCCAGCAGCCATGAATCGGACAGGGGGCGCGGCCACACCTTC.

This chain joins TRBV27 and TRBJ2-7, with D maybe TRBD1 (6 bases). The CDR3 runs to 14 residues. The ends were cut back, 3 bases at V and 3 bases at J, with 12 bases in the middle. The V gene's germline CDR1 is MNHEY and CDR2 SMNVEV (reference sequence). CDR3 sequence reads: CASSLGHRFYEQYF. The CDR3 region has the DNA TGTGCCAGCAGTTTGGGACACAGGTTCTACGAGCAGTACTTC.

The chain recombines TRBV5-1 with TRBJ2-1; D ambiguous. The CDR3 covers 14 residues. Germline V gene lookup returns CDR1 SGHRS and CDR2 YFSETQ. Between the trimmed V and J ends, which lost 4 bases and 0 bases, there was a span of 8 bases. The CDR3, as DNA: TGCGCCAGCAGCCCACCAGGCTCCTACAATGAGCAGTTCTTC. This gives the protein CASSPPGSYNEQFF.

This clone occurred a few times. The chain has TRBV7-8 and TRBJ2-7; tentatively, D is TRBD1 (6 bases). Germline values: CDR1 SGHVS, CDR2 FQNEAQ. V lost 2 bases, J lost 0 bases, and 11 bases lay in between. CDR3 length: 15 residues. The CDR3 coding sequence is TGTGCCAGCAGCTTAAGAACAGGGAGCTCCTACGAGCAGTACTTC. Protein product: CASSLRTGSSYEQYF. Combining the CDR3 with reference TRBV7-8 and TRBJ2-7 gives the whole variable domain GAGVSQSPRYKVAKRGQDVALRCDPISGHVSLFWYQQALGQGPEFLTYFQNEAQLDKSGLPSDRFFAERPEGSVSTLKIQRTQQEDSAVYLCASSLRTGSSYEQYFGPGTRLTVT.

V usage is TRBV5-5 and J usage is TRBJ2-1; 8 positions agree with TRBD1. CDR1 and CDR2 (germline): SGHKS, YYEKEE (reference sequence). The CDR3 length is 14 residues. The J segment lost 5 bases and the V segment lost 4 bases, leaving 5 bases of the junction unmatched. The CDR3, as DNA: TGTGCCAGCAGCCTGGACAGGGTTGACAATGAGCAGTTCTTC. It is translated as CASSLDRVDNEQFF.

The CDR3 sequence is CASSWTSGTDTQYF. In DNA, the CDR3 is TGTGCCAGCAGCTGGACTAGCGGCACAGATACGCAGTATTTT. The J gene is TRBJ2-3, the V gene TRBV7-9; 9 nucleotides agree with TRBD2. J lost 1 base, V lost 4 bases, and 0 bases had no gene match. The CDR3 is made up of 14 amino acids. From germline, CDR1 is SEHNR and CDR2 FQNEAQ (reference sequence).

The rearrangement uses TRBV25-1 and TRBJ2-7, with TRBD1 matching over 7 bases. Germline CDR1 and CDR2: MGHDK and SYGVNS. The V gene end was trimmed by 4 bases and the J gene end by 0 bases; junction bases not matched to a gene: 3. This CDR3 comprises 14 residues. CDR3 region: CASSGGQSSYEQYF. CDR3 coding DNA: TGTGCCAGCAGTGGGGGACAGAGCTCCTACGAGCAGTACTTC.

This clone was seen just once. The rearrangement joins TRBV7-9 to TRBJ2-7; 8 bases map to TRBD2. This CDR3 spans 16 amino acids. J lost 2 bases, V lost 4 bases, and 10 bases had no gene match. Germline V gene lookup returns CDR1 SEHNR and CDR2 FQNEAQ (reference sequence). CDR3 residues: CASSSSTSGVAYEQYF. The CDR3 region has the DNA TGTGCCAGCAGCTCCAGTACTAGCGGAGTTGCCTACGAGCAGTACTTC. Supplemented by reference TRBV7-9 and TRBJ2-7, the full variable domain reads DTGVSQNPRHKITKRGQNVTFRCDPISEHNRLYWYRQTLGQGPEFLTYFQNEAQLEKSRLLSDRFSAERPKGSFSTLEIQRTEQGDSAMYLCASSSSTSGVAYEQYFGPGTRLTVT.

This sequence joins TRBV28 and TRBJ1-2; 10 bases line up with TRBD1. The V gene end was trimmed by 4 bases and the J gene end by 1 base; junction bases not matched to a gene: 9. In germline, CDR1 is MDHEN, CDR2 SYDVKM. The CDR3 contains 17 residues. DNA for the CDR3: TGTGCCAGCAGTTCCCGGGACAGGGGCCTTAGTAACTATGGCTACACCTTC. Protein sequence: CASSSRDRGLSNYGYTF.

This chain joins TRBV7-3 and TRBJ2-5; TRBD2 matches 15 bases. Losses at the gene ends were 5 bases for V and 1 base for J; bases not matched to a gene: 5. The CDR3 length is 17 residues. Germline V gene sequence: CDR1 SGHTA, CDR2 FQGTGA. The CDR3 loop is CASSTGTSGRIQETQYF. The CDR3 nucleotides are TGTGCCAGCAGCACAGGGACTAGCGGGAGGATCCAAGAGACCCAGTACTTC.

The chain links TRBV12-5 to TRBJ2-2; D perhaps matches TRBD1 (6 bases). V gave up 0 bases and J gave up 7 bases, with 18 bases separating them. This CDR3 contains 17 residues. The V gene's germline CDR1 is LGHNT and CDR2 FRNRAP. This chain's CDR3 is CASGLVQGTPVIGELFF. Written as DNA, the CDR3 is TGTGCTAGTGGTTTGGTTCAGGGGACACCTGTTATCGGGGAGCTGTTTTTT.

This rearrangement joins TRBV10-3 to TRBJ2-2, with 10 bases aligning to TRBD2. The length of the CDR3 is 15 residues. CDR1 and CDR2 (germline): ENHRY, SYGVKD. V gave up 8 bases and J gave up 6 bases; unmatched junction bases: 9. The CDR3 here is CAIQDLSGGAGELFF. The CDR3 coding sequence is TGTGCCATCCAGGATTTAAGCGGGGGGGCCGGGGAGCTGTTTTTT.

This clone was counted a single time. The V and J genes are TRBV28 and TRBJ2-3; D is perhaps TRBD1 (6 bases). The V gene lost 5 bases and the J gene lost 3 bases, with 12 bases spanning the gap. The V gene's germline CDR1 is MDHEN and CDR2 SYDVKM. This CDR3 is built from 14 residues. The CDR3 coding sequence is TGTGCCAGCAGTAAAGGGGGATCTACAGATACGCAGTATTTT. Encoded protein: CASSKGGSTDTQYF.

The chain uses TRBV28 and TRBJ1-1, with D possibly TRBD1 on 6 matching bases. CDR3 size: 15 residues. With 3 bases removed from V and 4 bases from J, the gap between germline ends came to 15 bases. In germline, CDR1 is MDHEN, CDR2 SYDVKM. The CDR3 protein is CASSFFGGRGTEAFF. The CDR3 nucleotides read TGTGCCAGCAGTTTCTTCGGGGGGCGCGGCACTGAAGCTTTCTTT.

The genes are TRBV28 and TRBJ1-2, with D possibly TRBD1 on 6 matching bases. The CDR3 contains 16 residues. V was trimmed by 2 bases and J by 4 bases, leaving 17 bases between them. CDR1 and CDR2 (germline): MDHEN, SYDVKM. The CDR3 sequence is CASSLRLGRGSYGYTF. DNA of the CDR3: TGTGCCAGCAGTTTAAGGTTGGGCAGGGGATCCTATGGCTACACCTTC.